This T cell receptor beta chain came from a study of regulatory T cells in long-lasting Graves disease. With iRepertoire HTBI primers and Arm-PCR of CDR3 regions, TCR beta libraries were built. TCRdb reprocessed the multiplex PCR reads with MiXCR, giving one entry per CDR3 protein. This sample carries more than 350,000 distinct CDR3 sequences, approximately 15% of them seen once, and the ten largest clones take roughly a sixth. Time point specified: newly diagnosed GD, antithyroid drugs for less than 3 months. Scientists built the TCR library using RNA that was extracted from PBMCs. This clonotype has ten or more counts. The data were also submitted as part of a second study, on T cells in Graves' hyperthyroidism and ophthalmopathy.

The receptor's source is a woman in her 30s with Graves disease. This sample comprised peripheral blood mononuclear cells (PBMCs), obtained at new diagnosis, from a patient treated with antithyroid drugs.

CDR3 in DNA: TGTGCCAGCAGTATTCAGGGGGCGCGGTGGAGCACTGAAGCTTTCTTT. It translates to CASSIQGARWSTEAFF. This chain connects TRBV28 to TRBJ1-1, with TRBD1 identical over 8 bases. V trimming: 5 bases; J trimming: 4 bases; junction bases outside the gene matches: 12. Germline-derived CDR1 and CDR2 are MDHEN and SYDVKM. The CDR3 contains 16 residues.